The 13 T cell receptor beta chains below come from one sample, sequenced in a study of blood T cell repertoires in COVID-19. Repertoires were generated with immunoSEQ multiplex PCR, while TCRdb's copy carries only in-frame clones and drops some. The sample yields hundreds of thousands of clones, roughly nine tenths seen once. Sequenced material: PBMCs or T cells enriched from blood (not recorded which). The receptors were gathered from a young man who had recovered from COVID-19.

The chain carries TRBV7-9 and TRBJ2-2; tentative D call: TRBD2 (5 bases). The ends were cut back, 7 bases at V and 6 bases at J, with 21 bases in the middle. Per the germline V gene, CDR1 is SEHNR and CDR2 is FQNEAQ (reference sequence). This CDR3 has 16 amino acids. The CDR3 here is CASTLREVHGAGELFF. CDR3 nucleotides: TGTGCCAGCACCCTCCGGGAAGTTCACGGGGCCGGGGAGCTGTTTTTT.

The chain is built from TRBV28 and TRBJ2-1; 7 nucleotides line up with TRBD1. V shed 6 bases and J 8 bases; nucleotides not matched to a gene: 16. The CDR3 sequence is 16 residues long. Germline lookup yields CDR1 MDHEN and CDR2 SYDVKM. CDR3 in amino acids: CASRNMGTARRDEQFF. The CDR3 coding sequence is TGTGCCAGCAGGAACATGGGGACAGCCAGAAGGGATGAGCAGTTCTTC.

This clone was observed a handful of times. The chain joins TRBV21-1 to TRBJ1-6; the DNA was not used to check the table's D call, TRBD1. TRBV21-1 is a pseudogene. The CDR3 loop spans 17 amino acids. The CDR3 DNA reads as TGTGCCAGCAGCAAACAAAAGAAGGGACACAAAAATTCACCCCTCCACTTT. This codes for CASSKQKKGHKNSPLHF.

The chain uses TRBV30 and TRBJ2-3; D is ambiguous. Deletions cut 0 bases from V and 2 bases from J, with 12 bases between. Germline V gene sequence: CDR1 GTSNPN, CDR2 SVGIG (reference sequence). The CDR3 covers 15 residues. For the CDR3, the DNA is TGTGCCTGGAGTGTATTGGCTAGTATCACAGATACGCAGTATTTT. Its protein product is CAWSVLASITDTQYF.

The CDR3 DNA sequence: TGTGCCAGCCGGGTAAGACAGGGGCCCCTTTCTAACTATGGCTACACCTTC. Translation: CASRVRQGPLSNYGYTF. V and J are TRBV9 and TRBJ1-2; 8 bases map to TRBD1. Per the germline V gene, CDR1 is SGDLS and CDR2 is YYNGEE. The length of the CDR3 is 17 residues. J was trimmed by 0 bases and V by 7 bases; bases with no gene match: 14. Full variable domain (missing parts from reference TRBV9 and TRBJ1-2): DSGVTQTPKHLITATGQRVTLRCSPRSGDLSVYWYQQSLDQGLQFLIQYYNGEERAKGNILERFSAQQFPDLHSELNLSSLELGDSALYFCASRVRQGPLSNYGYTFGSGTRLTVV.

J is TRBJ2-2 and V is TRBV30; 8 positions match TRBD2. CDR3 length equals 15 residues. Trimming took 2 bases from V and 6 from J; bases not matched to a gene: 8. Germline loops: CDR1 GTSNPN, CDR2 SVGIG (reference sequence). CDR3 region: CAWSPGGPRSGELFF. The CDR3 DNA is TGTGCCTGGAGTCCGGGAGGGCCAAGATCCGGGGAGCTGTTTTTT.

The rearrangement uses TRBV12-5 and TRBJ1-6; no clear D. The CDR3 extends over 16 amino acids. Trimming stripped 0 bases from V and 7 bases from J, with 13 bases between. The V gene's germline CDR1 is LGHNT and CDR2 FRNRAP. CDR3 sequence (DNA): TGTGCTAGTGGTTTGGTTTTACCCGCGGCGAATTCACCCCTCCACTTT. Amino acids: CASGLVLPAANSPLHF.

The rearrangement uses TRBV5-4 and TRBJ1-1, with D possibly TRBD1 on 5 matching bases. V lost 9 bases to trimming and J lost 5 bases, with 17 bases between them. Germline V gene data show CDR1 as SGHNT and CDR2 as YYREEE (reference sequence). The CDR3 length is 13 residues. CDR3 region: CAITLQGETEAFF. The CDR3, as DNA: TGTGCCATCACGCTTCAGGGTGAAACTGAAGCTTTCTTT.

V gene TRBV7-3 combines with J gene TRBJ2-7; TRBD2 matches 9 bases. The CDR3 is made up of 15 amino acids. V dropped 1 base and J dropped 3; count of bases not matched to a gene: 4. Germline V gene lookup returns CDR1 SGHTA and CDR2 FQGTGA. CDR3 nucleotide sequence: TGTGCCAGCAGCTTAATACTAGCGGGTGACTACGAGCAGTACTTC. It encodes CASSLILAGDYEQYF.

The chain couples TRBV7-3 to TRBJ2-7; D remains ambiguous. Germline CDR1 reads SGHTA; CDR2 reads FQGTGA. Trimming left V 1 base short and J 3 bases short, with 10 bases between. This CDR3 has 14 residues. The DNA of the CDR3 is TGTGCCAGCAGCTTAAGTCCGGTAGACTACGAGCAGTACTTC. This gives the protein CASSLSPVDYEQYF.

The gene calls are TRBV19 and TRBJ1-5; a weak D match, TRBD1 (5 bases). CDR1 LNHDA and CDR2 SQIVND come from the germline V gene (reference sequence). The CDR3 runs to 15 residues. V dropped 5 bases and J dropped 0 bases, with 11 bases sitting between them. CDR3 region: CASSPATVSNQPQHF. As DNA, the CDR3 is TGTGCCAGTAGTCCCGCGACAGTTAGCAATCAGCCCCAGCATTTT.

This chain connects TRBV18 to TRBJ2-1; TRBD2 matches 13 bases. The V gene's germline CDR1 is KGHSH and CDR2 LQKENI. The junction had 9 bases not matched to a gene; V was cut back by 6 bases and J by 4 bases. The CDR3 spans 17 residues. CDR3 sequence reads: CASSLTSTSGGYNEQFF. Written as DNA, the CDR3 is TGTGCCAGCTCGCTCACCTCGACTAGCGGGGGGTACAATGAGCAGTTCTTC.

CDR3 loop: CASREGTGELFF. In DNA, the CDR3 is TGTGCCAGCAGGGAGGGGACCGGGGAGCTGTTTTTT. J is TRBJ2-2 and V is TRBV6-5; D is possibly TRBD2 (6 bases). Trimming left V 6 bases short and J 5 bases short, with 7 bases between. The CDR3 runs to 12 residues. From germline, CDR1 is MNHEY and CDR2 SVGAGI.